The 18 T cell receptor beta chains listed next were all sequenced from one sample in a study of OX40 agonist ivuxolimab in advanced cancers. Method: immunoSEQ multiplex PCR; TCRdb's copy keeps in-frame clones and lacks some. The sample carries 65,000 to 90,000 clones, over 75% recorded once. The sample in question was CD4+ or CD8+ T cells sorted from blood, obtained in a trial of the OX40 agonist ivuxolimab. The receptors derive from an adult with an advanced solid tumor such as melanoma, head and neck, liver or kidney cancer.

The J gene is TRBJ1-4, the V gene TRBV5-5; D ambiguous. Trimming stripped 5 bases from V and 8 bases from J, with 16 bases between. This CDR3 spans 14 amino acids. Germline V gene lookup returns CDR1 SGHKS and CDR2 YYEKEE (reference sequence). DNA of the CDR3: TGTGCCAGCAGTTTCGGATTATTCCCGGAAAAACTGTTTTTT. Translating gives CASSFGLFPEKLFF.

The gene calls are TRBV19 and TRBJ2-3; a possible D gene is TRBD2 (6 bases). This CDR3 has 15 residues. Germline values: CDR1 LNHDA, CDR2 SQIVND (reference sequence). Trimming left V 3 bases short and J 6 bases short, with 16 bases between. CDR3 coding DNA: TGTGCCAGTAGTATTGCGCGGGGCCCCAGGGATACGCAGTATTTT. It codes for CASSIARGPRDTQYF.

V and J are TRBV6-1 and TRBJ1-2, with no clear D. Germline CDR1 is MNHNS and CDR2 is SASEGT. The V and J ends lost 0 bases and 7 bases respectively, with 6 bases between them. The CDR3 is 12 residues long. CDR3 nucleotide sequence: TGTGCCAGCAGTGAAGCGCCCGGTGGCTACACCTTC. As protein: CASSEAPGGYTF.

The chain is built from TRBV30 and TRBJ1-6, with unresolved D. The CDR3 is made up of 16 amino acids. CDR1 GTSNPN and CDR2 SVGIG come from the germline V gene (reference sequence). Deletions cut 3 bases from V and 4 bases from J, with 16 bases between. The CDR3 reads CAWSLRQSGYNSPLHF. In nucleotides, the CDR3 is TGTGCCTGGAGCCTCCGACAATCTGGTTATAATTCACCCCTCCACTTT.

This clone was detected a few times. The rearrangement links TRBV7-2 to TRBJ2-7; a weak D match, TRBD2 (6 bases). Trimming cost V 5 bases and J 2 bases, with 13 bases left between them. The CDR3 extends over 14 amino acids. CDR1 is SGHTA and CDR2 is FQGNSA in the germline V gene. The CDR3 protein is CASSPERVPYEQYF. DNA of the CDR3: TGTGCCAGCAGCCCGGAGCGGGTACCCTACGAGCAGTACTTC. Full variable domain (rest looked up from reference TRBV7-2 and TRBJ2-7): GAGVSQSPSNKVTEKGKDVELRCDPISGHTALYWYRQSLGQGLEFLIYFQGNSAPDKSGLPSDRFSAERTGGSVSTLTIQRTQQEDSAVYLCASSPERVPYEQYFGPGTRLTVT.

V usage is TRBV6-5 and J usage is TRBJ1-2; D gene ambiguous. In germline, CDR1 is MNHEY, CDR2 SVGAGI. The V and J ends lost 2 bases and 4 bases respectively, with 14 bases between them. This CDR3 spans 15 amino acids. CDR3 residues: CASSYTGSAVYGYTF. The DNA for the CDR3 is TGTGCCAGCAGTTACACCGGGTCCGCAGTCTATGGCTACACCTTC.

The rearrangement joins TRBV11-3 to TRBJ2-1, with D possibly being TRBD1 (6 bases). The CDR3 runs to 15 residues. CDR1 is SGHNT, CDR2 YENEEA, per germline. The germline V and J ends were trimmed by 1 base and 4 bases, with 11 bases remaining between them. CDR3 residues: CASSLGGRGYNEQFF. CDR3 DNA: TGTGCCAGCAGCTTAGGGGGGCGTGGGTACAATGAGCAGTTCTTC. The full variable domain, rest sourced from reference TRBV11-3 and TRBJ2-1, is EAGVVQSPRYKIIEKKQPVAFWCNPISGHNTLYWYLQNLGQGPELLIRYENEEAVDDSQLPKDRFSAERLKGVDSTLKIQPAELGDSAVYLCASSLGGRGYNEQFFGPGTRLTVL.

This chain connects TRBV11-3 to TRBJ2-3; the match to TRBD1 covers 10 bases. CDR3 length: 15 residues. CDR1 SGHNT and CDR2 YENEEA come from the germline V gene. V shed 5 bases, J shed 6 bases, and the junction held 8 bases outside the gene matches. The CDR3 nucleotides are TGTGCCAGCAGCCCTCGGGACAGGGGAAAGGATACGCAGTATTTT. Encoded protein: CASSPRDRGKDTQYF.

V gene TRBV6-5 combines with J gene TRBJ2-7; D not certain. The CDR3 loop spans 13 amino acids. Trimming removed 4 bases from V and 4 bases from J, with 11 bases in between. Germline V gene data show CDR1 as MNHEY and CDR2 as SVGAGI. This CDR3 is CASSFQTSYEQYF. As DNA, the CDR3 is TGTGCCAGCAGTTTCCAGACGAGTTACGAGCAGTACTTC.

This clone was detected once. The chain couples TRBV7-2 to TRBJ2-4, with D perhaps matching TRBD1 or TRBD2 (5 bases each). The CDR3 is 13 residues long. V was pared by 7 bases and J by 6 bases, with 13 bases between. Germline CDR1 SGHTA, CDR2 FQGNSA. CDR3 loop: CASTLGAINIQYF. The CDR3 nucleotides are TGTGCCAGCACCCTCGGGGCGATAAACATTCAGTACTTC.

The V call is TRBV7-9, the J call TRBJ2-1; D tentatively fits TRBD1 or TRBD2 (5 bases each). Trimming took off 2 bases at V and 8 bases at J, with 16 bases between the two ends. The CDR3 is 15 amino acids. Germline V CDR1 and CDR2: SEHNR, FQNEAQ (reference sequence). Here the CDR3 reads CASSLSSKPGHEQFF. Here the CDR3 DNA reads TGTGCCAGCAGCTTATCCTCGAAGCCGGGGCATGAGCAGTTCTTC.

The chain links TRBV7-2 to TRBJ2-5; a weak D match, TRBD2 (5 bases). V lost 5 bases, J lost 5 bases, and 9 bases lay in between. This CDR3 spans 12 amino acids. Germline V gives CDR1 SGHTA, CDR2 FQGNSA. CDR3 amino acids: CASSPQRETQYF. Written as DNA, the CDR3 is TGTGCCAGCAGCCCCCAGCGGGAGACCCAGTACTTC.

The chain joins TRBV19 to TRBJ1-1; no firm D call. The CDR3 runs 15 residues. V dropped 3 bases and J dropped 0 bases, with 11 bases sitting between them. Looked up from germline, CDR1 is LNHDA and CDR2 is SQIVND (reference sequence). The DNA for the CDR3 is TGTGCCAGTAGTATTGGAAGGGTGATGAACACTGAAGCTTTCTTT. Its translation is CASSIGRVMNTEAFF.

The rearrangement joins TRBV5-6 to TRBJ2-3; TRBD1 agrees at 9 bases. This CDR3 is 15 amino acids long. In germline, CDR1 is SGHDT, CDR2 YYEEEE. Trimming cost V 4 bases and J 0 bases; bases outside gene matches: 3. CDR3 loop: CASSTGQGSTDTQYF. The CDR3 coding sequence is TGTGCCAGCAGCACAGGACAGGGGAGCACAGATACGCAGTATTTT.

The V gene is TRBV6-6, the J gene TRBJ1-5; D is unclear. From germline, CDR1 is MNHNY and CDR2 SVGAGI (reference sequence). Trimming took 2 bases from V and 7 from J, leaving 9 bases between them. This CDR3 has 13 amino acids. The CDR3 DNA reads TGTGCCAGCAGTTACAGGGAACTCCAGCCCCAGCATTTT. Protein sequence: CASSYRELQPQHF.

The rearrangement joins TRBV7-2 to TRBJ2-7; D call uncertain. Germline V lookup: CDR1 SGHTA, CDR2 FQGNSA. This CDR3 has 14 amino acids. V dropped 5 bases and J dropped 0 bases, with 11 bases sitting between them. The CDR3 loop reads CASSITRSSYEQYF. CDR3 nucleotides: TGTGCCAGCAGCATTACGAGGAGCTCCTACGAGCAGTACTTC. The variable domain in full, completed from reference TRBV7-2 and TRBJ2-7, reads GAGVSQSPSNKVTEKGKDVELRCDPISGHTALYWYRQSLGQGLEFLIYFQGNSAPDKSGLPSDRFSAERTGGSVSTLTIQRTQQEDSAVYLCASSITRSSYEQYFGPGTRLTVT.

The rearrangement uses TRBV27 and TRBJ1-5; 7 bases fit TRBD1. The CDR3 has 16 amino acids. Germline CDR1 reads MNHEY; CDR2 reads SMNVEV (reference sequence). The V segment lost 6 bases and the J segment 4 bases; nucleotides outside the gene matches: 12. This CDR3 is CASSQEMTGRNQPQHF. The DNA of the CDR3 is TGTGCCAGCAGCCAAGAGATGACAGGGCGGAATCAGCCCCAGCATTTT.

V is TRBV5-4 and J is TRBJ2-5, with D perhaps TRBD1 (5 bases). V gave up 1 base and J gave up 1 base, with 11 bases separating them. CDR3 length: 15 residues. From germline, CDR1 is SGHNT and CDR2 YYREEE (reference sequence). The chain's CDR3 is CASSLNRQPQETQYF. CDR3 nucleotides: TGTGCCAGCAGCTTGAACCGACAGCCCCAAGAGACCCAGTACTTC. The full variable domain, completed using reference TRBV5-4 and TRBJ2-5, is ETGVTQSPTHLIKTRGQQVTLRCSSQSGHNTVSWYQQALGQGPQFIFQYYREEENGRGNFPPRFSGLQFPNYSSELNVNALELDDSALYLCASSLNRQPQETQYFGPGTRLLVL.